This entry lists 29 T cell receptor beta chains sequenced from one sample in a study. TCRdb fed the RT-PCR reads into MiXCR, producing one record per CDR3 protein. Of around 700,000 distinct CDR3 sequences listed, approximately 14% are singletons. The sequenced sample was memory CD4+ T cells from blood. Source of these receptors: a female donor in good health, serving as a healthy control.

The table lists this clonotype with a few counts. In DNA, the CDR3 is TGTGCCAGCAGCCGGGGTACGGCAGCCGGGGAAAAACTGTTTTTT. Its protein product is CASSRGTAAGEKLFF. The V gene is TRBV7-2, the J gene TRBJ1-4, with D unclear. The CDR3 totals 15 residues. V shed 5 bases and J shed 8 bases, with 18 bases lying between them. In germline, CDR1 is SGHTA, CDR2 FQGNSA.

This clonotype was counted many times. One junction end does not reproduce the germline sequence, and a read error may be involved. The chain employs TRBV20-1 and TRBJ1-2, with D maybe TRBD1 (5 bases). The CDR3 consists of 12 residues. CDR1 is DFQATT, CDR2 SNEGSKA, per germline (reference sequence). The CDR3 DNA is TGCAGCGCTACCGGGACGGATTATGGCTACACCTTC. Protein: CSATGTDYGYTF.

This clonotype was seen many times. The gene calls are TRBV5-4 and TRBJ1-1, with a tentative D call TRBD1 (5 bases). Deletions cut 0 bases from V and 4 bases from J, with 16 bases between. Looked up from germline, CDR1 is SGHNT and CDR2 is YYREEE (reference sequence). The length of the CDR3 is 16 residues. The CDR3 DNA is TGTGCCAGCAGCTTGGGAGGTTTGAGGGGTGGCACTGAAGCTTTCTTT. This codes for CASSLGGLRGGTEAFF. Full variable domain (rest looked up from reference TRBV5-4 and TRBJ1-1): ETGVTQSPTHLIKTRGQQVTLRCSSQSGHNTVSWYQQALGQGPQFIFQYYREEENGRGNFPPRFSGLQFPNYSSELNVNALELDDSALYLCASSLGGLRGGTEAFFGQGTRLTVV.

This clonotype was recorded a few times. The CDR3 bases are TGTGCCAGCAGCAGAGATCCTTACGAGCAGTACTTC. Translated, it gives CASSRDPYEQYF. V gene TRBV7-2 combines with J gene TRBJ2-7; no definite D call. The CDR3 has 12 amino acids. Per the germline V gene, CDR1 is SGHTA and CDR2 is FQGNSA. V was shortened by 5 bases and J by 4 bases, with 9 bases between the two germline ends.

In its sample, this clonotype was seen a few times. The CDR3, as DNA: TGTGCCAGCAGTGATAGGCTAGCGGGAGACGAGCAGTACTTC. Encoded protein: CASSDRLAGDEQYF. V and J are TRBV25-1 and TRBJ2-7; 10 bases align to TRBD2. The length of the CDR3 is 14 residues. CDR1 and CDR2 from the germline V gene are MGHDK and SYGVNS. The junction had 4 bases not matched to a gene; V was cut back by 3 bases and J by 5 bases.

This clonotype was counted only a few times. J is TRBJ2-2 and V is TRBV20-1; 14 bases agree with TRBD2. V dropped 0 bases and J dropped 7; count of bases not matched to a gene: 7. The CDR3 has 17 residues. CDR1 DFQATT and CDR2 SNEGSKA come from the germline V gene (reference sequence). The CDR3 spells CSARDLGLAGVVGELFF. Here the CDR3 DNA reads TGCAGTGCTAGAGATCTGGGACTAGCGGGAGTGGTCGGGGAGCTGTTTTTT.

This chain uses TRBV6-1 with TRBJ2-3, with TRBD2 matching over 8 bases. V lost 4 bases, J lost 5 bases, and 5 bases stayed unmatched. The CDR3 contains 14 residues. The V gene's germline CDR1 is MNHNS and CDR2 SASEGT. DNA of the CDR3: TGTGCCAGCAGTGCGGGGGGGTTGCGAGATACGCAGTATTTT. Encoded protein: CASSAGGLRDTQYF.

This clonotype has a single count. The chain joins TRBV6-6 to TRBJ2-2, with D uncertain. V dropped 1 base and J dropped 6 bases, with 6 bases sitting between them. This CDR3 has 13 residues. The germline gives CDR1 MNHNY, CDR2 SVGAGI (reference sequence). The CDR3 reads CASSYLSSGELFF. Written as DNA, the CDR3 is TGTGCCAGCAGTTACTTGAGTTCCGGGGAGCTGTTTTTT.

This clonotype was counted at least ten times. J is TRBJ2-4 and V is TRBV7-2, with a possible D match to TRBD2 (6 bases). Germline assignment: CDR1 SGHTA and CDR2 FQGNSA. The V end lost 2 bases, the J end lost 6 bases, and 11 bases lay between the germline ends. The CDR3 extends over 14 amino acids. The CDR3 DNA follows: TGTGCCAGCAGCTTACCGGAGGGCGGAAACATTCAGTACTTC. Translating gives CASSLPEGGNIQYF.

This chain links TRBV20-1 with TRBJ2-5; D unresolved. Trimming removed 7 bases from V and 4 bases from J, with 10 bases in between. Germline V CDR1 and CDR2: DFQATT, SNEGSKA (reference sequence). The CDR3 has 11 amino acids. The CDR3 spells CSVSFLETQYF. CDR3 sequence (DNA): TGCAGTGTTTCATTTTTAGAGACCCAGTACTTC.

The rearrangement joins TRBV2 to TRBJ1-2; D unclear. V lost 2 bases, J lost 4 bases, and 8 bases lay in between. CDR1 is SNHLY, CDR2 FYNNEI, per germline. The CDR3 loop spans 13 amino acids. CDR3 bases: TGTGCCAGCAGTGAACTTACAGCCTATGGCTACACCTTC. It codes for CASSELTAYGYTF.

This clonotype has more than one count but fewer than ten. The chain links TRBV6-2 or TRBV6-3 to TRBJ1-6; 7 bases match TRBD1. V was pared by 7 bases and J by 8 bases, with 8 bases of the junction left unmatched. Germline V lookup: CDR1 MNHEY, CDR2 SVGEGT. This CDR3 comprises 14 residues. This CDR3 is CASKLTGLYSPLHF. The CDR3 bases are TGTGCCAGCAAACTGACAGGGTTGTATTCACCCCTCCACTTT.

The table lists this clonotype with many counts. V and J are TRBV29-1 and TRBJ2-3; 14 bases match TRBD2. Germline loops: CDR1 SQVTM, CDR2 ANQGSEA. The CDR3 contains 16 residues. The J segment lost 2 bases and the V segment lost 4 bases, leaving 5 bases of the junction unmatched. The CDR3 coding sequence is TGCAGCGTTGCCCGACTAGCGGGAGGGACCACAGATACGCAGTATTTT. This encodes CSVARLAGGTTDTQYF.

The chain has TRBV6-1 and TRBJ2-3; D is unresolved. Looked up from germline, CDR1 is MNHNS and CDR2 is SASEGT. With 6 bases removed from V and 2 bases from J, the gap between germline ends came to 3 bases. This CDR3 contains 11 residues. The CDR3 loop reads CASRDTDTQYF. Here the CDR3 DNA reads TGTGCCAGCAGGGACACAGATACGCAGTATTTT.

This clonotype was observed at least ten times. The chain is built from TRBV28 and TRBJ2-3; D is unresolved. CDR1 and CDR2 from the germline V gene are MDHEN and SYDVKM. The CDR3 has 14 residues. Trimming removed 6 bases at V and 7 bases at J, with 17 bases between. In DNA, the CDR3 is TGTGCCAGCAGCACTTTCGCGAGGACGCATACGCAGTATTTT. Translating gives CASSTFARTHTQYF.

This clonotype was observed at least ten times. The V gene is TRBV5-6, the J gene TRBJ2-1, with D maybe TRBD1 (6 bases). From germline, CDR1 is SGHDT and CDR2 YYEEEE. CDR3 length: 12 amino acids. V gave up 1 base and J gave up 8 bases, with 7 bases separating them. CDR3 coding DNA: TGTGCCAGCAGCTTGACAGGGTATGAGCAGTTCTTC. Translated, it gives CASSLTGYEQFF.

This CDR3 reads CASSLGGSINQPQHF. The CDR3 coding sequence is TGTGCCAGCAGTTTAGGGGGCAGTATCAATCAGCCCCAGCATTTT. The rearrangement joins TRBV12-3 or TRBV12-4 to TRBJ1-5, with D maybe TRBD1 (5 bases). Trimming cost V 1 base and J 3 bases, with 10 bases left between them. The CDR3 consists of 15 residues.

The chain employs TRBV24-1 and TRBJ2-5; TRBD1 agrees at 8 bases. The trim removed 0 bases at V and 4 bases at J, leaving 18 bases unmatched. There are 20 residues in the CDR3. CDR1 is KGHDR and CDR2 is SFDVKD in the germline V gene. In DNA, the CDR3 is TGTGCCACCAGTGATTTGGACCTTACCCCACTAGGACAGGGTCGAGAGACCCAGTACTTC. It encodes CATSDLDLTPLGQGRETQYF.

The count of this clonotype is one. The chain combines TRBV7-9 with TRBJ2-3; 8 nucleotides align to TRBD2. Germline CDR1 reads SEHNR; CDR2 reads FQNEAQ (reference sequence). The CDR3 sequence is 14 residues long. V trimming: 5 bases; J trimming: 6 bases; junction bases outside the gene matches: 7. CDR3 nucleotides: TGTGCCAGCAGCCCCGGGGGGGCCACGGATACGCAGTATTTT. It is translated as CASSPGGATDTQYF.

This clonotype was recorded many times. The rearrangement uses TRBV20-1 and TRBJ2-5, with no clear D. V was pared by 3 bases and J by 4 bases, with 6 bases between. This CDR3 contains 11 residues. From germline, CDR1 is DFQATT and CDR2 SNEGSKA (reference sequence). The CDR3 loop is CSARRSETQYF. The CDR3 DNA follows: TGCAGTGCTAGGAGGTCAGAGACCCAGTACTTC.

The chain couples TRBV7-2 to TRBJ1-6; D remains ambiguous. Germline CDR1 SGHTA, CDR2 FQGNSA. Deletions cut 4 bases from V and 6 bases from J, with 7 bases between. The CDR3 is 13 amino acids. The CDR3 spells CASSSTFNSPLHF. CDR3 nucleotide sequence: TGTGCCAGCAGCTCCACATTTAATTCACCCCTCCACTTT.

There are a few counts of this clonotype. The genes are TRBV2 and TRBJ2-3; 8 bases fit TRBD1. The CDR3 contains 14 residues. With V trimmed by 7 bases and J by 5 bases, 8 bases remained unmatched. Germline CDR1 and CDR2: SNHLY and FYNNEI. Here the CDR3 reads CASTRTTGGDTQYF. CDR3 DNA sequence: TGTGCCAGCACTCGGACCACAGGGGGAGATACGCAGTATTTT. The complete variable domain, with remaining parts taken from reference TRBV2 and TRBJ2-3, reads EPEVTQTPSHQVTQMGQEVILRCVPISNHLYFYWYRQILGQKVEFLVSFYNNEISEKSEIFDDQFSVERPDGSNFTLKIRSTKLEDSAMYFCASTRTTGGDTQYFGPGTRLTVL.

This clonotype showed up many times. The CDR3: CASALAGGVETQYF. The CDR3 DNA is TGTGCCAGCGCGCTAGCGGGAGGGGTAGAGACCCAGTACTTC. The V call is TRBV12-3 or TRBV12-4, the J call TRBJ2-5, with 12 bases matching TRBD2. There are 14 residues in the CDR3. Trimming removed 8 bases from V and 4 bases from J; junction bases left unmatched: 5.

This clonotype was counted at least ten times. The chain couples TRBV7-9 to TRBJ1-4; D is ambiguous. Germline V gene lookup returns CDR1 SEHNR and CDR2 FQNEAQ (reference sequence). Trimming pared 4 bases from V and 0 bases from J, leaving 12 bases between. CDR3 length: 16 residues. The CDR3 bases are TGTGCCAGCAGCTCCGACCTTTGGGCAACTAATGAAAAACTGTTTTTT. It yields the protein CASSSDLWATNEKLFF. Combining the CDR3 with reference TRBV7-9 and TRBJ1-4 gives the whole variable domain DTGVSQNPRHKITKRGQNVTFRCDPISEHNRLYWYRQTLGQGPEFLTYFQNEAQLEKSRLLSDRFSAERPKGSFSTLEIQRTEQGDSAMYLCASSSDLWATNEKLFFGSGTQLSVL.

Only a few counts were recorded for this clonotype. This rearrangement joins TRBV6-1 to TRBJ1-5; D unclear. This CDR3 is built from 12 residues. Trimming removed 9 bases from V and 6 bases from J, with 12 bases in between. Germline V gives CDR1 MNHNS, CDR2 SASEGT. Here the CDR3 reads CARDPRFQPQHF. As DNA, the CDR3 is TGTGCCAGGGACCCACGGTTTCAGCCCCAGCATTTT.

CDR3: CASSVVQDYGYTF. In DNA, the CDR3 is TGTGCCAGCAGCGTAGTGCAGGACTATGGCTACACCTTC. J is TRBJ1-2 and V is TRBV9; unclear D gene. The CDR3 covers 13 residues. Germline V gives CDR1 SGDLS, CDR2 YYNGEE. V lost 0 bases, J lost 3 bases, and 6 bases lay in between.

This clonotype came up many times. The chain joins TRBV4-2 to TRBJ2-3, with 9 bases aligning to TRBD2. CDR3 size: 15 residues. Germline V lookup: CDR1 LGHNA, CDR2 YNFKEQ. The V and J ends lost 0 bases and 3 bases, in that order; junction bases with no gene match: 1. The CDR3 nucleotides read TGTGCCAGCAGCCAAGAGCTAGCGGGAACAGATACGCAGTATTTT. Residues: CASSQELAGTDTQYF.

This clonotype was seen at least ten times. The CDR3 DNA reads as TGTGCCAGCAGCTTGATTAGCGGGCGAAGCAATGAGCAGTTCTTC. Translation gives CASSLISGRSNEQFF. V usage is TRBV5-6 and J usage is TRBJ2-1, with 7 bases that match TRBD2. Unmatched junction bases numbered 7, after V lost 1 base and J lost 6 bases. Germline-derived CDR1 and CDR2 are SGHDT and YYEEEE. CDR3 length equals 15 residues.

This clonotype was seen a handful of times. The rearrangement links TRBV6-1 to TRBJ1-5; no clear D gene. Trimming pared 7 bases from V and 6 bases from J, leaving 13 bases between. Germline CDR1 MNHNS, CDR2 SASEGT. This CDR3 is 13 amino acids long. CDR3 sequence reads: CASKETGSQPQHF. CDR3 nucleotides: TGTGCCAGCAAGGAGACTGGAAGTCAGCCCCAGCATTTT.